The present entry profiles one T cell receptor beta chain with its context. The antigen remains unidentified. The data are from a study of T cell responses to AZD1222 COVID-19 vaccine. Notes on the study in general: Clonal diversity was possibly underestimated, and white British individuals and females predominated among donors. Reports say nearly half of spike-specific TCRs go after unmutated variant regions. Baseline seropositivity occurred in only six AZD1222 recipients.

Per the germline V gene, CDR1 is SGHRS and CDR2 is YFSETQ. The CDR3 spans 12 residues. V gave up 1 base and J gave up 8 bases, with 9 bases separating them. Profiled with immunoSEQ multiplex PCR; TCRdb holds only in-frame clones, not every one. Among around 58,000 clones listed, about 81% were seen once. This chain links TRBV5-1 with TRBJ1-2; D might be TRBD1 (6 bases). This receptor was identified in an adult in good health. The source was peripheral blood, collected on day 0 of AZD1222 vaccination. CDR3 amino acids: CASSLNRDGYTF. CDR3 in DNA: TGCGCCAGCAGCTTGAACAGGGACGGCTACACCTTC.